Below, one T cell receptor (beta chain) is given with its context. Its antigen is undetermined. Gene names and germline match the mouse. From the germline J gene comes the end of the CDR3, since the read stops 1 residue before it. These data belong to a study of tissue T cells after allogeneic stem cell transplantation. Trimming cost V 7 bases and J 1 base, with 7 bases left between them. This CDR3 has 12 residues. The germline V gene has CDR1 KGHPV and CDR2 FQNQEV (reference sequence). General observations from the study: Only a limited share of tissue TCRs appeared in blood or spleen. Which tissue TCRs were alloreactive or antigen-specific was not determined. Some clones might be persisting host cells.

The time point denotes: mouse harvest day 14 after allogeneic transplant. Tail vein injection delivered 10^7 T-cell-depleted bone marrow cells and 10^6 splenic CD5+ T cells. Mice had MHC-mismatched B6 into BALB/c GVHD, sampled day 7 or 14. Using immunoSEQ multiplex PCR, the repertoire was profiled, and TCRdb retains in-frame clones only, with some absent. The repertoire consists of approximately 1,500 clones, with around 60% occurring once and the leading ten covering about 35%. The V call is TRBV26, the J call TRBJ1-1; D unresolved. The sequence derives from a female BALB/c mouse given C57BL/6 T cells with graft-versus-host disease after an allogeneic hematopoietic cell transplant. The sequenced material came from liver tissue. CDR3 bases read: TGTGCCAGCATACAAATAAACACAGAAGTCTTC. This codes for CASIQINTEVF. The CDR3 in full is CASIQINTEVFF.